Reported below is one T cell receptor beta chain. Sequencing used immunoSEQ multiplex PCR; TCRdb keeps in-frame clones, though not all of them. The data contain tens of thousands of clones, 92% of them seen just once; the ten biggest clones take up 2.8%. Trimming shortened V by 4 bases and J by 0 bases, and 13 bases separated the two germline ends. Germline V lookup: CDR1 SGHDT, CDR2 YYEEEE. This CDR3 is built from 15 residues. This sample stems from a study of T cell changes during pregnancy in multiple sclerosis. The sequence came from a female donor in good health, enrolled as a control in a pregnancy study. This chain uses TRBV5-6 with TRBJ2-5, with no clear D. This specimen was peripheral blood, taken in the third trimester of pregnancy. DNA for the CDR3: TGTGCCAGCAGCCAGTCGACTTGGTACCAAGAGACCCAGTACTTC. This gives the protein CASSQSTWYQETQYF.